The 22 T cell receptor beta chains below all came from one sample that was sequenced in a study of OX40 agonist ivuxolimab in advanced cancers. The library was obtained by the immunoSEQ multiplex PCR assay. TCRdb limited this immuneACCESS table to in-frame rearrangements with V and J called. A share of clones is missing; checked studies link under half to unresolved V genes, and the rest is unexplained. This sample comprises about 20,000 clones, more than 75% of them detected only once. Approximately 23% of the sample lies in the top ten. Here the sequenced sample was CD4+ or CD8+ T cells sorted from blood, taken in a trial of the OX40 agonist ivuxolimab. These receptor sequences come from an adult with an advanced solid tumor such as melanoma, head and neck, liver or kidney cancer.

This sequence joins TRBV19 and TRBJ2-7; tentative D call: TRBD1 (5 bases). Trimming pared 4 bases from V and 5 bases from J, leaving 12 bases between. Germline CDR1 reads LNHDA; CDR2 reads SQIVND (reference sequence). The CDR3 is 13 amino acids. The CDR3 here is CASSSDRFHEQYF. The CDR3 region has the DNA TGTGCCAGTAGTAGCGACAGATTCCACGAGCAGTACTTC.

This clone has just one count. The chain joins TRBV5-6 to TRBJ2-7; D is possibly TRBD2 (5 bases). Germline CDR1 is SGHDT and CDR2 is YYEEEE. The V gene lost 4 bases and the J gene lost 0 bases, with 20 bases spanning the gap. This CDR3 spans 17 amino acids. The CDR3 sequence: CASSPHPEGQSSYEQYF. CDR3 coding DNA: TGTGCCAGCAGCCCACACCCTGAGGGCCAGAGCTCCTACGAGCAGTACTTC.

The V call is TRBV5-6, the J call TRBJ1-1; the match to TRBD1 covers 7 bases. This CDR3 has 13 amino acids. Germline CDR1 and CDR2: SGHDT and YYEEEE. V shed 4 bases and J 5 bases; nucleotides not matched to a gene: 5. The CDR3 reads CASSGHRGTEAFF. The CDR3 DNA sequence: TGTGCCAGCAGCGGCCACAGGGGAACTGAAGCTTTCTTT.

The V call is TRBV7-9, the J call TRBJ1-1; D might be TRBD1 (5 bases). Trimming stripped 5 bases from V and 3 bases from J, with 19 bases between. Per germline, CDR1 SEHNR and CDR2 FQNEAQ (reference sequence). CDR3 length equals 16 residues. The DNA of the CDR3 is TGTGCCAGCAGCCAAAGGGACGGCTTTGTTGACACTGAAGCTTTCTTT. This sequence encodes CASSQRDGFVDTEAFF.

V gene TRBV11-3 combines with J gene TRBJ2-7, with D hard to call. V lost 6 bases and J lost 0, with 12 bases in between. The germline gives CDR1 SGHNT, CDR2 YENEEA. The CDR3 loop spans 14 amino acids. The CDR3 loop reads CASSGSESSYEQYF. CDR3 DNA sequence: TGTGCCAGCAGTGGCAGCGAGAGCTCCTACGAGCAGTACTTC.

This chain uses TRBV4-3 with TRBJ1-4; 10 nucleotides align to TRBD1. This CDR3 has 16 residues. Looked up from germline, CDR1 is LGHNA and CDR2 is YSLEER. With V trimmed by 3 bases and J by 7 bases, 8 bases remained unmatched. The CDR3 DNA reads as TGCGCCAGCAGCCAGGATACCGGGACAGGGGCTGAAAAACTGTTTTTT. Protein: CASSQDTGTGAEKLFF.

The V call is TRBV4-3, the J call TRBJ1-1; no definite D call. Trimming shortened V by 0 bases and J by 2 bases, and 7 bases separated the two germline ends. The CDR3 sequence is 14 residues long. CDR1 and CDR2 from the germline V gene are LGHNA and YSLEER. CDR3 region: CASSQDLENTEAFF. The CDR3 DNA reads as TGCGCCAGCAGCCAAGATTTAGAAAACACTGAAGCTTTCTTT.

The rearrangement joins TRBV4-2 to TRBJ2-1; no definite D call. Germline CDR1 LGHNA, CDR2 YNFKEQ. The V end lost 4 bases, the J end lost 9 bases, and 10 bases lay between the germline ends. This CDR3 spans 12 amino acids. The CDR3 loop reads CASSPGATEQFF. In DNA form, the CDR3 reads TGTGCCAGCAGCCCAGGCGCGACTGAGCAGTTCTTC.

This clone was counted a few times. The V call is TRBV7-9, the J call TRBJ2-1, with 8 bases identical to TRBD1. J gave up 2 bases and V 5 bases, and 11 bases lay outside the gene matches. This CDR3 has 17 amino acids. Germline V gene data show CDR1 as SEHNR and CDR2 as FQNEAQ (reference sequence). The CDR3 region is CASSSRQGNQAYNEQFF. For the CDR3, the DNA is TGTGCCAGCAGCAGCCGACAGGGGAATCAGGCCTACAATGAGCAGTTCTTC.

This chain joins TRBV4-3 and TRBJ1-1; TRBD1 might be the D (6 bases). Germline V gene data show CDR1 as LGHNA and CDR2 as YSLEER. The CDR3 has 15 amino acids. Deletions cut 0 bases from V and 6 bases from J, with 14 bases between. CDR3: CASSQDWGRDAEAFF. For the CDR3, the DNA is TGCGCCAGCAGCCAAGATTGGGGGCGGGACGCTGAAGCTTTCTTT.

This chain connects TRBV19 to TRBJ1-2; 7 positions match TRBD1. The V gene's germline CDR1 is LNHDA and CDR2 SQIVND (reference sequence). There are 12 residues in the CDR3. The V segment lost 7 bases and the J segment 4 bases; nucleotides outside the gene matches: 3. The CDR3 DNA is TGTGCCAGTACTGGGACAGCCTATGGCTACACCTTC. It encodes CASTGTAYGYTF.

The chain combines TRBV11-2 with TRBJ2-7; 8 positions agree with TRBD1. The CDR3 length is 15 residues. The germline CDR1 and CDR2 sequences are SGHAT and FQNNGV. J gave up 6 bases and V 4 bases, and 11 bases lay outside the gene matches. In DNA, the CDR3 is TGTGCCAGCAGCTATGGACAGGGAATTTCGAGCGAGCAGTACTTC. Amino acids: CASSYGQGISSEQYF.

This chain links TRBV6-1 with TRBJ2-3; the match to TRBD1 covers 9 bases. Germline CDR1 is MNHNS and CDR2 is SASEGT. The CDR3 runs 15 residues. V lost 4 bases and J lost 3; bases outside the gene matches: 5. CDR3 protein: CASSAWDRVTDTQYF. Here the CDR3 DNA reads TGTGCCAGCAGTGCCTGGGACAGGGTGACAGATACGCAGTATTTT.

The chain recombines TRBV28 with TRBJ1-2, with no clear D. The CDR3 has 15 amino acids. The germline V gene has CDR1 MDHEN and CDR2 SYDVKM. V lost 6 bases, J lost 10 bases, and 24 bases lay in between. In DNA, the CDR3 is TGTGCCAGCAGGTCGCCTTCTTTAACCCAACAACCCTACACCTTC. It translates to CASRSPSLTQQPYTF.

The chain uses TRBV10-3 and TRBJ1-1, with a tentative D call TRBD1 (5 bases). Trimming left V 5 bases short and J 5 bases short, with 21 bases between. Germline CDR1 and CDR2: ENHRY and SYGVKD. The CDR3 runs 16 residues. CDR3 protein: CAISPGLPAGGTEAFF. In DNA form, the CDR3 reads TGTGCCATCAGTCCGGGACTACCGGCCGGGGGTACTGAAGCTTTCTTT.

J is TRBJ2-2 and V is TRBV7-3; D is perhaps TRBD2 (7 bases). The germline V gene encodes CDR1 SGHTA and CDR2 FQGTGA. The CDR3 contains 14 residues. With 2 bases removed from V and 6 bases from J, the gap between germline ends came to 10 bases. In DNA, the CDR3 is TGTGCCAGCAGCTTATGGGAGGGGGCCGGGGAGCTGTTTTTT. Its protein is CASSLWEGAGELFF. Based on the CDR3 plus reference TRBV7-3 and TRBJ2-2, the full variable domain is GAGVSQTPSNKVTEKGKYVELRCDPISGHTALYWYRQSLGQGPEFLIYFQGTGAADDSGLPNDRFFAVRPEGSVSTLKIQRTERGDSAVYLCASSLWEGAGELFFGEGSRLTVL.

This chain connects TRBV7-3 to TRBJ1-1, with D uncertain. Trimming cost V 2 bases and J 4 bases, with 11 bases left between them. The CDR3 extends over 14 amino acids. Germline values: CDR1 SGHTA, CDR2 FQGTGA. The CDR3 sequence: CASSLRGYSTEAFF. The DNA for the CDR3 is TGTGCCAGCAGCTTACGGGGATACAGCACTGAAGCTTTCTTT.

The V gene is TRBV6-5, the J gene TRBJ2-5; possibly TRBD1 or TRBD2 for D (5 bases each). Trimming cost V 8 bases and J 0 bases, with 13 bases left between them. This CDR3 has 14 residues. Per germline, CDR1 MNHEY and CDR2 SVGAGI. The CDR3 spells CASRDWGYQETQYF. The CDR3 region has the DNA TGTGCCAGCCGAGACTGGGGGTACCAAGAGACCCAGTACTTC.

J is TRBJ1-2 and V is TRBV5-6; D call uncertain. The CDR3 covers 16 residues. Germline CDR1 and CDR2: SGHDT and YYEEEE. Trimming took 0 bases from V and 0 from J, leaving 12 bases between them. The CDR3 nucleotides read TGTGCCAGCAGCTTGGTAGGGTGGAGTGCTAACTATGGCTACACCTTC. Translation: CASSLVGWSANYGYTF.

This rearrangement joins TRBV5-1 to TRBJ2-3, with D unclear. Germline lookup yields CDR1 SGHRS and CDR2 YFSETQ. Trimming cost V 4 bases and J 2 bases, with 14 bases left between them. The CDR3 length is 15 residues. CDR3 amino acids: CASSRVGSYTDTQYF. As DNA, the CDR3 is TGCGCCAGCAGCCGGGTGGGGTCATACACAGATACGCAGTATTTT. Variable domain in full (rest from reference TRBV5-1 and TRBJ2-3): KAGVTQTPRYLIKTRGQQVTLSCSPISGHRSVSWYQQTPGQGLQFLFEYFSETQRNKGNFPGRFSGRQFSNSRSEMNVSTLELGDSALYLCASSRVGSYTDTQYFGPGTRLTVL.

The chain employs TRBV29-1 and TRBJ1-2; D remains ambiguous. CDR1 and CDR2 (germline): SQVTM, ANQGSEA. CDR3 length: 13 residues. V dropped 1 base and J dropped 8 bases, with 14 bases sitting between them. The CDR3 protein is CSVEGSQVLGYTF. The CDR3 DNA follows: TGCAGCGTTGAAGGCTCCCAGGTTCTGGGCTACACCTTC.

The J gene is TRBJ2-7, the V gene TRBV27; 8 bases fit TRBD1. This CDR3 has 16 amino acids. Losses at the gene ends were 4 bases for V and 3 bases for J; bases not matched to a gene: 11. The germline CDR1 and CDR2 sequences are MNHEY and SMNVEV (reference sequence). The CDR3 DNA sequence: TGTGCCAGCAGTTCCCCGGGTGGGACAGGACGCTACGAGCAGTACTTC. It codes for CASSSPGGTGRYEQYF.